This section outlines one T cell receptor beta chain sequence together with its context. Its antigen is not known. V lost 4 bases, J lost 0 bases, and 21 bases stayed unmatched. Germline CDR1 and CDR2: LGHNA and YNFKEQ. CDR3 length equals 21 residues. The PCR employed 60 Vbeta primers together with 13 Jbeta primers. Measured with immunoSEQ multiplex PCR; TCRdb has only the in-frame clones, and not every one. Seen here are some 130,000 clones, less than 80% observed once, and the top ten hold 6.5%. The data derive from a study of cytomegalovirus exposure and HLA in healthy donors. Study-wide results and limits: A later analysis showed TCR association rates differing by HLA locus, peaking at DRB1 and lowest at HLA-C. Accurate HLA-A and HLA-B prediction from TCR beta sequences was reported for most subjects.

The origin of this receptor is a middle-aged man in good health and CMV-seropositive. The V and J genes are TRBV4-2 and TRBJ2-3; 8 bases agree with TRBD2. The sequenced material came from PBMCs. Here the CDR3 DNA reads TGTGCCAGCAGCCCTAGCACATGGCCCAGCGGGAGCCGTTCTAGCACAGATACGCAGTATTTT. This translates into CASSPSTWPSGSRSSTDTQYF.